The 23 T cell receptor beta chains listed next were all sequenced from one sample in a study of blood T cell repertoires in COVID-19 (dated by TCRdb to 2020 to 2021). The library came from the immunoSEQ multiplex PCR assay. What TCRdb holds here is the immuneACCESS table cut down to in-frame rearrangements. Part of the clones is not present; checked against another copy, under half of the missing clones reflect an unresolved V gene, and the others are unexplained. The sample table records around 70,000 clones; approximately 88% of these occur just once. The ten largest clones take up roughly 4.6% of the sample. Sequences were obtained from peripheral blood. The receptors derive from a human donor in a cohort sampled during active COVID-19.

The chain recombines TRBV24-1 with TRBJ2-7; perhaps TRBD2 as D (6 bases). Germline V gene data show CDR1 as KGHDR and CDR2 as SFDVKD. V was cut by 3 bases and J by 2 bases, with 7 bases left in between. The length of the CDR3 is 13 residues. This CDR3 is CATSDGGAYEQYF. CDR3 in DNA: TGTGCCACCAGTGATGGAGGGGCCTACGAGCAGTACTTC.

The chain combines TRBV4-1 with TRBJ2-1, with TRBD2 matching 14 bases. With V trimmed by 4 bases and J by 7 bases, 6 bases remained unmatched. The CDR3 extends over 16 amino acids. Germline lookup yields CDR1 MGHRA and CDR2 YSYEKL. DNA for the CDR3: TGCGCCAGCAGCCCATCGACTAGCGGGAGGGTTAATGAGCAGTTCTTC. It codes for CASSPSTSGRVNEQFF.

This chain joins TRBV2 and TRBJ2-1; 12 nucleotides match TRBD2. V trimming: 7 bases; J trimming: 9 bases; junction bases outside the gene matches: 7. This CDR3 has 14 amino acids. Looked up from germline, CDR1 is SNHLY and CDR2 is FYNNEI. CDR3 amino acids: CASTWTSGMGEQFF. The CDR3, as DNA: TGTGCCAGCACTTGGACTAGCGGGATGGGTGAGCAGTTCTTC. The variable domain in full, completed from reference TRBV2 and TRBJ2-1, reads EPEVTQTPSHQVTQMGQEVILRCVPISNHLYFYWYRQILGQKVEFLVSFYNNEISEKSEIFDDQFSVERPDGSNFTLKIRSTKLEDSAMYFCASTWTSGMGEQFFGPGTRLTVL.

The chain joins TRBV11-1 to TRBJ2-5; D is unclear. Germline V gene data show CDR1 as SGHAT and CDR2 as FQDESV (reference sequence). This CDR3 comprises 13 residues. Trimming left V 6 bases short and J 4 bases short, with 12 bases between. The CDR3 reads CASRRVVGETQYF. CDR3 nucleotides: TGTGCCAGCAGGCGCGTCGTCGGAGAGACCCAGTACTTC.

The rearrangement joins TRBV28 to TRBJ2-7, with D perhaps TRBD1 (5 bases). This CDR3 comprises 13 residues. The germline gives CDR1 MDHEN, CDR2 SYDVKM. The V gene lost 1 base and the J gene lost 7 bases, with 11 bases spanning the gap. CDR3 nucleotides: TGTGCCAGCAGTTTATCATCCAGGGATGAGCAGTACTTC. This sequence encodes CASSLSSRDEQYF.

This chain joins TRBV2 and TRBJ1-1; perhaps TRBD1 as D (6 bases). There are 14 residues in the CDR3. Germline CDR1 SNHLY, CDR2 FYNNEI. The V end lost 2 bases, the J end lost 1 base, and 8 bases lay between the germline ends. The CDR3 reads CASSEYRENTEAFF. For the CDR3, the DNA is TGTGCCAGCAGTGAATACAGGGAGAACACTGAAGCTTTCTTT.

The table lists this clone with a count of one. The V and J genes are TRBV5-5 and TRBJ1-3; the D gene is possibly TRBD1 (5 bases). Per the germline V gene, CDR1 is SGHKS and CDR2 is YYEKEE (reference sequence). The CDR3 runs 16 residues. V shed 2 bases and J shed 4 bases, with 16 bases lying between them. For the CDR3, the DNA is TGTGCCAGCAGCTTCGGACAAACCCAAATAGGAAACACCATATATTTT. Protein product: CASSFGQTQIGNTIYF.

The genes are TRBV18 and TRBJ1-6; tentative D call: TRBD1 (6 bases). Germline assignment: CDR1 KGHSH and CDR2 LQKENI. The CDR3 is made up of 18 amino acids. The V and J ends lost 3 bases and 4 bases respectively, with 19 bases between them. The CDR3, as DNA: TGTGCCAGCTCACCCTCGGGGGGGGCAGGATCTTATAATTCACCCCTCCACTTT. This translates into CASSPSGGAGSYNSPLHF.

The chain has TRBV4-2 and TRBJ2-1; 13 bases match TRBD2. The CDR3 is made up of 17 amino acids. The V segment lost 1 base and the J segment 6 bases; nucleotides outside the gene matches: 6. Germline CDR1 is LGHNA and CDR2 is YNFKEQ. CDR3 nucleotide sequence: TGTGCCAGCAGCCAAGTACTAGCGGGAGGGGAAGGCAATGAGCAGTTCTTC. Amino acids: CASSQVLAGGEGNEQFF.

This clone came up once. The CDR3 nucleotides are TGTGCCAGCAGCTCGACAGGGGTCGGTATTACCGGGGAGCTGTTTTTT. It translates to CASSSTGVGITGELFF. V gene TRBV7-3 combines with J gene TRBJ2-2, with 8 nucleotides matching TRBD1. The CDR3 contains 16 residues. V lost 4 bases, J lost 5 bases, and 9 bases stayed unmatched. CDR1 and CDR2 from the germline V gene are SGHTA and FQGTGA.

The CDR3 loop reads CASSQAPGANEKLFF. CDR3 nucleotides: TGTGCCAGCAGCCAAGCTCCCGGAGCTAATGAAAAACTGTTTTTT. The chain couples TRBV4-2 to TRBJ1-4; D is uncertain. CDR1 and CDR2 (germline): LGHNA, YNFKEQ. This CDR3 has 15 amino acids. V was cut by 1 base and J by 3 bases, with 9 bases left in between.

J is TRBJ2-7 and V is TRBV20-1; 8 bases align to TRBD2. V was pared by 5 bases and J by 4 bases, with 1 base of the junction left unmatched. CDR3 length: 11 amino acids. Germline V CDR1 and CDR2: DFQATT, SNEGSKA (reference sequence). The CDR3 reads CSASSGYEQYF. CDR3 in DNA: TGCAGTGCTTCTAGCGGGTACGAGCAGTACTTC.

The chain combines TRBV5-4 with TRBJ2-2; 7 bases align to TRBD2. Losses at the gene ends were 4 bases for V and 3 bases for J; bases not matched to a gene: 12. Germline V gene sequence: CDR1 SGHNT, CDR2 YYREEE (reference sequence). This CDR3 comprises 17 residues. The CDR3 loop reads CASSPWEGTPDTGELFF. The CDR3 region has the DNA TGTGCCAGCAGCCCCTGGGAGGGAACCCCCGACACCGGGGAGCTGTTTTTT. The complete variable domain, with remaining parts taken from reference TRBV5-4 and TRBJ2-2, reads ETGVTQSPTHLIKTRGQQVTLRCSSQSGHNTVSWYQQALGQGPQFIFQYYREEENGRGNFPPRFSGLQFPNYSSELNVNALELDDSALYLCASSPWEGTPDTGELFFGEGSRLTVL.

The chain recombines TRBV7-2 with TRBJ2-7; 7 bases match TRBD1. The CDR3 loop spans 13 amino acids. Germline V gene sequence: CDR1 SGHTA, CDR2 FQGNSA. The ends lost 3 bases at V and 4 bases at J; junction bases unmatched: 3. The CDR3 DNA follows: TGTGCCAGCAGCTTCCAGGGGGTATACGAGCAGTACTTC. Translating it yields CASSFQGVYEQYF.

CDR3 sequence reads: CASSGRPGTGDTGELFF. As DNA, the CDR3 is TGCGCCAGCAGCGGACGTCCCGGGACAGGGGACACCGGGGAGCTGTTTTTT. The chain links TRBV5-1 to TRBJ2-2; 10 bases are a match to TRBD1. The CDR3 runs 17 residues. Germline V gives CDR1 SGHRS, CDR2 YFSETQ. The ends lost 4 bases at V and 3 bases at J; junction bases unmatched: 9.

The chain couples TRBV10-3 to TRBJ2-5; tentative D call: TRBD2 (6 bases). Germline CDR1 reads ENHRY; CDR2 reads SYGVKD. The CDR3 is made up of 14 amino acids. Trimming took 0 bases from V and 3 from J, leaving 8 bases between them. This CDR3 is CAISESVAEETQYF. CDR3 DNA: TGTGCCATCAGTGAGTCGGTAGCGGAAGAGACCCAGTACTTC.

The chain employs TRBV5-1 and TRBJ2-2, with 10 bases that match TRBD2. V shed 7 bases and J 3 bases; nucleotides not matched to a gene: 3. Germline CDR1 is SGHRS and CDR2 is YFSETQ. The CDR3 loop spans 14 amino acids. The CDR3 sequence: CASRTSGDTGELFF. DNA for the CDR3: TGCGCCAGCCGGACTAGCGGAGACACCGGGGAGCTGTTTTTT.

The chain combines TRBV19 with TRBJ1-3; D gene uncertain. With 4 bases removed from V and 0 bases from J, the gap between germline ends came to 16 bases. The CDR3 consists of 17 residues. CDR1 is LNHDA, CDR2 SQIVND, per germline (reference sequence). CDR3 loop: CASSRPPEGFSGNTIYF. The CDR3 DNA reads as TGTGCCAGTAGTAGGCCCCCGGAGGGTTTCTCTGGAAACACCATATATTTT.

Written as DNA, the CDR3 is TGTGCCTGGAGTACCGGGACTAGCAGCCCAGATACGCAGTATTTT. Translation: CAWSTGTSSPDTQYF. This rearrangement joins TRBV30 to TRBJ2-3, with 9 bases that match TRBD2. Losses at the gene ends were 2 bases for V and 4 bases for J; bases not matched to a gene: 7. Germline CDR1 and CDR2: GTSNPN and SVGIG (reference sequence). The CDR3 length is 15 residues.

This clone occurred once. V and J are TRBV29-1 and TRBJ1-1, with 7 bases that match TRBD1. Germline CDR1 reads SQVTM; CDR2 reads ANQGSEA. The CDR3 contains 12 residues. The J segment lost 7 bases and the V segment lost 3 bases, leaving 5 bases of the junction unmatched. CDR3 coding DNA: TGCAGCGTTGATCCCAGGGGGGTTGAAGCTTTCTTT. Amino acid sequence: CSVDPRGVEAFF.

CDR3 coding DNA: TGTGCCAGCAGCACTGACAGGAGTACAGATACGCAGTATTTT. This sequence encodes CASSTDRSTDTQYF. The rearrangement links TRBV28 to TRBJ2-3; D possibly corresponds to TRBD1 (6 bases). Trimming took 6 bases from V and 3 from J, leaving 13 bases between them. The CDR3 extends over 14 amino acids. Germline assignment: CDR1 MDHEN and CDR2 SYDVKM.

This sequence joins TRBV2 and TRBJ2-5; 7 bases fit TRBD2. The germline V gene has CDR1 SNHLY and CDR2 FYNNEI. The V gene end was trimmed by 10 bases and the J gene end by 5 bases; junction bases not matched to a gene: 7. This CDR3 is 12 amino acids long. The CDR3 coding sequence is TGTGCCACCTTAGGGGAGGGGGAGACCCAGTACTTC. As protein: CATLGEGETQYF.

The chain carries TRBV6-5 and TRBJ2-5; D gene ambiguous. CDR1 and CDR2 (germline): MNHEY, SVGAGI. The CDR3 is made up of 14 amino acids. The germline V and J ends were trimmed by 5 bases and 7 bases, with 17 bases remaining between them. CDR3 sequence reads: CASSSAGGLVTQYF. Written as DNA, the CDR3 is TGTGCCAGCAGTAGCGCCGGTGGGTTAGTGACCCAGTACTTC.